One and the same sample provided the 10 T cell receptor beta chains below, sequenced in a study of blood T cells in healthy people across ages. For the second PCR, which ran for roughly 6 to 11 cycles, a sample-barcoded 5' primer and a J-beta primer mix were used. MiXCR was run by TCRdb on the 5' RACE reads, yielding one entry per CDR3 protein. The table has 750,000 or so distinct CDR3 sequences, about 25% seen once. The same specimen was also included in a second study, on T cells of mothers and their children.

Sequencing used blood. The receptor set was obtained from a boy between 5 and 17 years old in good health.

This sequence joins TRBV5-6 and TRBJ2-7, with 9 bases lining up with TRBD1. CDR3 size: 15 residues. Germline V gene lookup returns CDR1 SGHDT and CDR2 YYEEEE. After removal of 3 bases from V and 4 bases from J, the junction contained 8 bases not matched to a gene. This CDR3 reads CASSSTGTGKYEQYF. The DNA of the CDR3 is TGTGCCAGCAGCTCGACCGGGACAGGGAAGTACGAGCAGTACTTC.

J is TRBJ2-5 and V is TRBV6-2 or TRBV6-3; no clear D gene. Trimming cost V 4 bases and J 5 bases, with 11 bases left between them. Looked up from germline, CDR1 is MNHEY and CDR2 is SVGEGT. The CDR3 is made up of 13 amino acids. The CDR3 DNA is TGTGCCAGCAGTTCAGACCTTGAGGAGACCCAGTACTTC. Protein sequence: CASSSDLEETQYF.

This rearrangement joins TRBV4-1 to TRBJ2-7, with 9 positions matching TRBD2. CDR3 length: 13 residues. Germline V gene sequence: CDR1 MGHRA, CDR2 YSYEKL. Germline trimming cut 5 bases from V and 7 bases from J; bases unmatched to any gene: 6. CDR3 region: CASSSIAGEEQYF. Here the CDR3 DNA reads TGCGCCAGCAGCTCCATAGCGGGGGAGGAGCAGTACTTC.

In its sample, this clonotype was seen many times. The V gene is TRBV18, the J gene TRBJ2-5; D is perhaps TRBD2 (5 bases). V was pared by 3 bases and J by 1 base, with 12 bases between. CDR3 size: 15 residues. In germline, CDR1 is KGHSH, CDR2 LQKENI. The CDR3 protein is CASSPRTGPQETQYF. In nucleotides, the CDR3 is TGTGCCAGCTCACCCCGGACTGGGCCCCAAGAGACCCAGTACTTC.

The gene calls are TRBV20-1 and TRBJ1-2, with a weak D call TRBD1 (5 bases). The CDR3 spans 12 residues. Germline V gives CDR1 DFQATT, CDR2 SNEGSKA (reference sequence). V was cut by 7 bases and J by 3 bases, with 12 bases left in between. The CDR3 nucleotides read TGCAGTGTTCTGGGGGTCGACTATGGCTACACCTTC. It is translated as CSVLGVDYGYTF.

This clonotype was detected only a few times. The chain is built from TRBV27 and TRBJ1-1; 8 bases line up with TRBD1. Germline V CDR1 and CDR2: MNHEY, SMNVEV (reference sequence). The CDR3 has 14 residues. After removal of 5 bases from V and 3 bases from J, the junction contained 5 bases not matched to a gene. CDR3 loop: CASSPGQVDTEAFF. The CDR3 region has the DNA TGTGCCAGCAGTCCGGGACAGGTGGACACTGAAGCTTTCTTT.

CDR3 coding DNA: TGTGCCAGCTCACAGTTCGCGGGAGAGGACTACAATGAGCAGTTCTTC. This encodes CASSQFAGEDYNEQFF. The V call is TRBV18, the J call TRBJ2-5; TRBD2 matches 7 bases. The end of the DNA fits TRBJ2-1 better, so the J call may be wrong. Germline V gene sequence: CDR1 KGHSH, CDR2 LQKENI. The CDR3 covers 16 residues.

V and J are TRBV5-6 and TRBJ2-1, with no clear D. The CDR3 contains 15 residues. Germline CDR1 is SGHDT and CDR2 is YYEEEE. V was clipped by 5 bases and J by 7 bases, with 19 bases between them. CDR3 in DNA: TGTGCCAGCAGTCTCCGGGCCCCCGTGGGGAATGAGCAGTTCTTC. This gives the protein CASSLRAPVGNEQFF.

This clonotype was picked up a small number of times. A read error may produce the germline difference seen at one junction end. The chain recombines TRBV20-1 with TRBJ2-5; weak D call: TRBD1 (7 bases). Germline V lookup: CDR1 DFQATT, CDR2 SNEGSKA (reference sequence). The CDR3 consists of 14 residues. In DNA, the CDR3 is TGCAGTGCTGGCGGGACAGCCGGTAGGGAGACCCAGCACTTC. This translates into CSAGGTAGRETQHF.

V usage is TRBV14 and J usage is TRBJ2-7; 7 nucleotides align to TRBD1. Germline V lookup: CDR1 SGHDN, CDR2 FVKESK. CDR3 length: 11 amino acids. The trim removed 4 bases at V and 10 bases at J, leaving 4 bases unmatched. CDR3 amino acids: CASSLDRVQYF. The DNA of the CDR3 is TGTGCCAGCAGCCTCGACAGGGTACAGTACTTC.